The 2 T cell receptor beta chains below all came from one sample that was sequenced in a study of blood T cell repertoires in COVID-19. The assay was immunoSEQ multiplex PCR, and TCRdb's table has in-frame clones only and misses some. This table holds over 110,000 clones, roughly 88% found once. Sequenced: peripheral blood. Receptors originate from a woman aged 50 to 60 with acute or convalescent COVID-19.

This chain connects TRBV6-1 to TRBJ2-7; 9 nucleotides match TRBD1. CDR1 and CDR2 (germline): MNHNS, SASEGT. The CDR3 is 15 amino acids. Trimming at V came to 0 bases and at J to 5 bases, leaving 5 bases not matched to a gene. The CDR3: CASSEARGTGNEQYF. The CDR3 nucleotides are TGTGCCAGCAGTGAAGCCAGAGGGACAGGGAACGAGCAGTACTTC.

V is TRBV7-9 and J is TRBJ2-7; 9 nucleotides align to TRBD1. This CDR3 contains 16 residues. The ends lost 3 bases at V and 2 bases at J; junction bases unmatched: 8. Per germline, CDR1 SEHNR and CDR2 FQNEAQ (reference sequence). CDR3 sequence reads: CASSFSWGQGPYEQYF. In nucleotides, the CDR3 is TGTGCCAGCAGCTTTAGTTGGGGACAGGGCCCCTACGAGCAGTACTTC.